The clone carrying this TCR beta chain has ten or more counts. Amplification of TCR beta CDR3 regions used RNA as the template. The TCR CDR3 was amplified in a first-round RT-PCR using the HTBI primer set. A single record per CDR3 protein comes from TCRdb applying MiXCR to the multiplex PCR reads. This table holds approximately 480,000 distinct CDR3 sequences, roughly 20% found once. This sample stems from a study of T cells in Graves' hyperthyroidism and ophthalmopathy. Patients between 18 and 65 years old had hyperthyroidism, newly diagnosed and lasting under 2 months. The CDR3 loop spans 13 amino acids. Trimming removed 5 bases from V and 7 bases from J, with 12 bases in between.

The rearrangement links TRBV12-3 or TRBV12-4 to TRBJ1-5; D call uncertain. This sequence originates from a man between 18 and 35 years old with Graves' hyperthyroidism. The material sequenced was blood. The CDR3 DNA reads as TGTGCCAGCAGTACGGATCAAGGGCAGCCCCAGCATTTT. Protein product: CASSTDQGQPQHF.